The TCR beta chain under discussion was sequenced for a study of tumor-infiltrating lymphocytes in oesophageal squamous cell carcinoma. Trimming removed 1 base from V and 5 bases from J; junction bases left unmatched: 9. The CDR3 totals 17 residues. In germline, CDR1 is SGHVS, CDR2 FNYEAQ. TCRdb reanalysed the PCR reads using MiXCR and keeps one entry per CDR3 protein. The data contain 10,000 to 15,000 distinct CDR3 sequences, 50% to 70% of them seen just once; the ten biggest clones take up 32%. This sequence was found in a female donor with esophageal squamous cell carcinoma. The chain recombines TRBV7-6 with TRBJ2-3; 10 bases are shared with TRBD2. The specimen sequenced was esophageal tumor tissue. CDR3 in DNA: TGTGCCAGCAGCTTAGGAGATAGCGGGAGGATCGGAGATACGCAGTATTTT. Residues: CASSLGDSGRIGDTQYF.